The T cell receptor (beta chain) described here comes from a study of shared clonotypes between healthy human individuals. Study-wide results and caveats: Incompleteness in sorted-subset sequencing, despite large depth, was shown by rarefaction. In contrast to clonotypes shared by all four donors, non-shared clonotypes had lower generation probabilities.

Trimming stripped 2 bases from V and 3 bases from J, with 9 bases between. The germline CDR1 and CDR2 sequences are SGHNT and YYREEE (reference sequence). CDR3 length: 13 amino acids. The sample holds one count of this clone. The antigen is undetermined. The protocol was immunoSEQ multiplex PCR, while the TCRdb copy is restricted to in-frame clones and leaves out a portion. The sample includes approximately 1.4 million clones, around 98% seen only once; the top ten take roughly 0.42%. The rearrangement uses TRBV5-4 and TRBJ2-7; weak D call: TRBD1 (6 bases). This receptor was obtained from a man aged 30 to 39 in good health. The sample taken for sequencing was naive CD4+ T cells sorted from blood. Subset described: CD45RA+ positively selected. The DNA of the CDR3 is TGTGCCAGCAGCTTTGGACAGTACTACGAGCAGTACTTC. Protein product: CASSFGQYYEQYF.